The entry that follows covers one T cell receptor (beta chain) sequence. This specimen belongs to a study of blood T cell repertoires in COVID-19. On the study more broadly: Samples of COVID-19 (acute and convalescent) were obtained from the United States, Italy and Spain. In each case, the material was cDNA or gDNA derived from T cells, B-cell-depleted T cells, or PBMCs.

This CDR3 comprises 14 residues. Germline CDR1 reads LNHDA; CDR2 reads SQIVND (reference sequence). Between the trimmed V and J ends, which lost 10 bases and 7 bases, there was a span of 17 bases. As handled by the study authors: Scientists estimated how many nucleated cells there were by amplifying reference gene primers. Only in-frame clones appear in the TCRdb table, and some are missing; sequencing was by immunoSEQ multiplex PCR. V and J calls and clone size come straight from that table; D and trimming were deduced from the DNA. The data hold fewer than 30,000 clones, with over 75% observed a single time.

This TCR was recovered from a woman aged 60-75 years with acute or convalescent COVID-19. Sequenced: peripheral blood. V gene TRBV19 combines with J gene TRBJ1-6; D is unclear. The CDR3 DNA reads TGTGCCACCCAGGCCGCATTTGGGAATTCACCCCTCCACTTT. It translates to CATQAAFGNSPLHF.